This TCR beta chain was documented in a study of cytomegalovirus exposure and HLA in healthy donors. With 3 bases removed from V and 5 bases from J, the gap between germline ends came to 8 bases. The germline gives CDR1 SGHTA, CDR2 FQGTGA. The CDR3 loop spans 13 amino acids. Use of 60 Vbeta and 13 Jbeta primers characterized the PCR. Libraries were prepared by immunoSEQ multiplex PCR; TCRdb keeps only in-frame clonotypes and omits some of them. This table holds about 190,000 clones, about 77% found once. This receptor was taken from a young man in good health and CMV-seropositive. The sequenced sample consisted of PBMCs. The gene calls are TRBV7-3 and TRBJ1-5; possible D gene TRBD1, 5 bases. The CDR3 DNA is TGTGCCAGCAGCTTGGGGGGAGATCAGCCCCAGCATTTT. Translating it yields CASSLGGDQPQHF.